This T cell receptor beta chain came from a study of T-cell memory formation after mild COVID-19. Across the whole study: For the most part, TCR clusters were specific to one donor.

TCRdb reprocessed the 5' RACE reads via MiXCR and lists one record per CDR3 protein. In the table there are approximately 180,000 distinct CDR3 sequences, approximately 16% of which are singletons. Study-wide findings and caveats: The main location of contracting CD4+ clones was CM and EM, and that of contracting CD8+ clones was EMRA.

Germline V gene lookup returns CDR1 SGHRS and CDR2 YFSETQ. V was pared by 0 bases and J by 5 bases, with 14 bases between. The CDR3 sequence is 15 residues long. On this clonotype: Its antigen is still unknown.

The gene calls are TRBV5-1 and TRBJ2-5, with a possible D match to TRBD2 (6 bases). The receptor's source is an adult woman who had mild COVID-19 (a few samples of this study predate the infection). Cell type and time point are not known. Sample: PBMCs or a T cell subset sorted from them (not recorded which). The CDR3 is CASSLGASETETQYF. CDR3 nucleotide sequence: TGCGCCAGCAGCTTGGGGGCTAGCGAGACGGAGACCCAGTACTTC.